Listed below are T cell receptor beta chains from one sample, sequenced in a study of T cell responses to AZD1222 COVID-19 vaccine. The protocol was immunoSEQ multiplex PCR, while the TCRdb copy is restricted to in-frame clones and leaves out a portion. Altogether around 110,000 clones are present, about 91% being singletons, with the ten largest covering about 10%. The sample here was peripheral blood, taken on day 0 of AZD1222 vaccination. The receptors stem from an adult in good health. The conserved cysteine and the conserved F or W are not part of the CDR3 here.

J	V	CDR3
TRBJ2-3	TRBV29-1	SVGAGLDTDTQY
TRBJ1-1	TRBV24-1	ATSGPGNPEAF
TRBJ1-5	TRBV27	ASSLDRGTQPQH
TRBJ2-3	TRBV6-5	ARIRTAPDTQY
TRBJ1-2	TRBV5-1	ASSFTGGADGYT
TRBJ2-4	TRBV14	ASSQDDPSGTRMVQY
TRBJ1-2	TRBV9	ASSVGGRSSYGYT
TRBJ2-3	TRBV28	ASSADRDLTSTDTQY
TRBJ2-3	TRBV24-1	ATSPGLTPDTQY
TRBJ2-1	TRBV11-2	ASSFSTSARYNEQF
TRBJ2-2	TRBV6-4	ASSDLGGSNTGELF
TRBJ1-2	TRBV6-6	ASTPREPNYGYT
TRBJ2-1	TRBV18	ASSLRTGEYNEQF
TRBJ2-3	TRBV27	ASGLLDTQY
TRBJ1-5	TRBV11-2	ASSEGTPGQPQH
TRBJ2-3	TRBV14	ASSQKGGGTAQY
TRBJ2-2	TRBV27	ASSLRIRDRVNTGELF
TRBJ2-6	TRBV19	ASTDTQGKGANVLT
TRBJ1-5	TRBV2	ASSGGIAGPHQPQH
TRBJ2-6	TRBV19	ASSPGSYSGANVLT
TRBJ1-1	TRBV5-4	ASSLGGMMGTEAF
TRBJ1-2	TRBV12-3/TRBV12-4	ASSPGGGYGYT
TRBJ1-5	TRBV28	ASSLKEQPQH
TRBJ2-3	TRBV6-2/TRBV6-3	ASSPQVLPSTDTQY
TRBJ2-7	TRBV6-1	ASSEPRNSLKGSYEQY
TRBJ2-7	TRBV9	ASSGGLAGAYEQY
TRBJ1-1	TRBV6-5	ASSYSFGLGAAF
TRBJ2-7	TRBV28	ASSLRTSGRHEQY